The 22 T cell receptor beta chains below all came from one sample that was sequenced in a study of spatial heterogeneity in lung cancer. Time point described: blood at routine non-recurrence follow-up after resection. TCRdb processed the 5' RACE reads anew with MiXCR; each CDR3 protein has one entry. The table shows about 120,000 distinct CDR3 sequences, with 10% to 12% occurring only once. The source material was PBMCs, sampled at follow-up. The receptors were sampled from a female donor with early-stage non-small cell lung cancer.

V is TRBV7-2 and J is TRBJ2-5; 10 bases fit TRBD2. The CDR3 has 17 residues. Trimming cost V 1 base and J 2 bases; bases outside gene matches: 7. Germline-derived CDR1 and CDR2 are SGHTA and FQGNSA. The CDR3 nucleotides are TGTGCCAGCAGCTTAGTGGGTGGGACTAGCGTACAAGAGACCCAGTACTTC. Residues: CASSLVGGTSVQETQYF.

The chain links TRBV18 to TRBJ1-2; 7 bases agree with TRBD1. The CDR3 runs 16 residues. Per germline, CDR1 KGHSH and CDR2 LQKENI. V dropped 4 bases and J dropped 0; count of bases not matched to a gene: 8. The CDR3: CASSQRTGSSNYGYTF. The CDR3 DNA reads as TGTGCCAGCTCACAACGGACAGGTTCTTCTAACTATGGCTACACCTTC.

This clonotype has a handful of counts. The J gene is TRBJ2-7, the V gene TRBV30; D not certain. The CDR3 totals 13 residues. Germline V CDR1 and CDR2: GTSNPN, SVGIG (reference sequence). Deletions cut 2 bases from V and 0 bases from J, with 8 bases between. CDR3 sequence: CAWSFGTSYEQYF. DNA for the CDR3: TGTGCCTGGAGTTTTGGAACCTCCTACGAGCAGTACTTC.

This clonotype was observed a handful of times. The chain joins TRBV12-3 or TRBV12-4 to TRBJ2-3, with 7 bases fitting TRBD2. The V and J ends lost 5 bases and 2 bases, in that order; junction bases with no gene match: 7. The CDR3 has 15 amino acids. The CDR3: CASSPTSAYTDTQYF. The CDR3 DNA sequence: TGTGCCAGCAGTCCTACTAGCGCTTACACAGATACGCAGTATTTT.

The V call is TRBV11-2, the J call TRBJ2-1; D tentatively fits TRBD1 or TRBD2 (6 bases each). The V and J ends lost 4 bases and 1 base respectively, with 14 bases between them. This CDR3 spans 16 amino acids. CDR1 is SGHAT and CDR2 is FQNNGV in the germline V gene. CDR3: CASSSGGKGSYNEQFF. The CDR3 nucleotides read TGTGCCAGCAGCTCCGGGGGCAAAGGGTCCTACAATGAGCAGTTCTTC.

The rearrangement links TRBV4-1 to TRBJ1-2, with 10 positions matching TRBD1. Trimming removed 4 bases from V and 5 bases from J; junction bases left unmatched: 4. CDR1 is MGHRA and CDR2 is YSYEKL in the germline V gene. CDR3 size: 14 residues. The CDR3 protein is CASSLADRGYGYTF. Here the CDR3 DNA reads TGCGCCAGCAGCCTCGCGGACAGGGGGTATGGCTACACCTTC.

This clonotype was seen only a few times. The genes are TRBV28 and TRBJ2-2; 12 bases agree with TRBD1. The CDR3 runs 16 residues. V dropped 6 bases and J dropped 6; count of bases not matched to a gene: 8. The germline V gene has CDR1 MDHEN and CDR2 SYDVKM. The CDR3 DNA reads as TGTGCCAGCAGACCTACGGGACAGGGGGCGCCCGGGGAGCTGTTTTTT. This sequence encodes CASRPTGQGAPGELFF. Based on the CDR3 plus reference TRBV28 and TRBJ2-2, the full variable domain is DVKVTQSSRYLVKRTGEKVFLECVQDMDHENMFWYRQDPGLGLRLIYFSYDVKMKEKGDIPEGYSVSREKKERFSLILESASTNQTSMYLCASRPTGQGAPGELFFGEGSRLTVL.

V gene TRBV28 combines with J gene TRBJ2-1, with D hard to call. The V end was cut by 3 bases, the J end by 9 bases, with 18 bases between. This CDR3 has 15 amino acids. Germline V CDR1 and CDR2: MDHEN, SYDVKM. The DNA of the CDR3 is TGTGCCAGCAGTTTGAATTGGGCACTCCAAGGTGAGCAGTTCTTC. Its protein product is CASSLNWALQGEQFF.

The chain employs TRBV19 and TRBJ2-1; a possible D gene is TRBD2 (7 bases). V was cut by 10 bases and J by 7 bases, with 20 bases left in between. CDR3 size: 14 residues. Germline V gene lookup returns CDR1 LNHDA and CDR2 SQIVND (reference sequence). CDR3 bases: TGTGCCACCGGGCCGCGGGGGCAGAGAAATGAGCAGTTCTTC. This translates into CATGPRGQRNEQFF.

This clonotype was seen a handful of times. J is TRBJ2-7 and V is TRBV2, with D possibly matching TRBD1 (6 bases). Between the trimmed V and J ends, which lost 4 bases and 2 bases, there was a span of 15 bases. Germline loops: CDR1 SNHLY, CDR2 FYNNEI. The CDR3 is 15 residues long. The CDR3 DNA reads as TGTGCCAGCAGTGGGCAGGGGACCTACCCCTACGAGCAGTACGTC. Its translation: CASSGQGTYPYEQYV.

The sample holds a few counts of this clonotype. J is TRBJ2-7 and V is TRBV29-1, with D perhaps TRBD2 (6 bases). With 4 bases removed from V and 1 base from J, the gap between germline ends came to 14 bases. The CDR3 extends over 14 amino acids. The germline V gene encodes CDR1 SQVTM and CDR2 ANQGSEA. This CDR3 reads CSVGDSHRSYEQYF. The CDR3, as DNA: TGCAGCGTTGGGGACTCACACCGATCCTACGAGCAGTACTTC.

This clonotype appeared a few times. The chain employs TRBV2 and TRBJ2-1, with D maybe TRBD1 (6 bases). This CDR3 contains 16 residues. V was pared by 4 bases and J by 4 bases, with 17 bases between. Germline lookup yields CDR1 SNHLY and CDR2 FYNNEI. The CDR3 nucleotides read TGTGCCAGCAGTGTCACCAGGGACAAAGTATACAATGAGCAGTTCTTC. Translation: CASSVTRDKVYNEQFF.

The CDR3 protein is CASRIRGRRVYEQYF. For the CDR3, the DNA is TGTGCCAGCAGAATTCGAGGTAGGAGGGTCTACGAGCAGTACTTC. The chain recombines TRBV28 with TRBJ2-7; a weak D match, TRBD2 (6 bases). Germline values: CDR1 MDHEN, CDR2 SYDVKM. The CDR3 consists of 15 residues. Trimming pared 6 bases from V and 3 bases from J, leaving 18 bases between. Filled out from reference TRBV28 and TRBJ2-7, the complete variable domain reads DVKVTQSSRYLVKRTGEKVFLECVQDMDHENMFWYRQDPGLGLRLIYFSYDVKMKEKGDIPEGYSVSREKKERFSLILESASTNQTSMYLCASRIRGRRVYEQYFGPGTRLTVT.

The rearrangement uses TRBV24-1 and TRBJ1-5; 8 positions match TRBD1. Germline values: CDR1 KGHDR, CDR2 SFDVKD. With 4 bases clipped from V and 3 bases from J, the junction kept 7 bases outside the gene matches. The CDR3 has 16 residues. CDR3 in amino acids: CATSDRRTGLNQPQHF. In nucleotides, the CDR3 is TGTGCCACCAGTGACCGTAGGACAGGGCTCAATCAGCCCCAGCATTTT.

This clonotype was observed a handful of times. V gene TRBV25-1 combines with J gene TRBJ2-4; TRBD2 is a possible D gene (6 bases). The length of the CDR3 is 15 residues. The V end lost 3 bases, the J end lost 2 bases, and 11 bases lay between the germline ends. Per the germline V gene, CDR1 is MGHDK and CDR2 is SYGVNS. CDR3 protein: CASSEVGGSKNIQYF. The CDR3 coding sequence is TGTGCCAGCAGTGAGGTGGGAGGATCCAAAAACATTCAGTACTTC.

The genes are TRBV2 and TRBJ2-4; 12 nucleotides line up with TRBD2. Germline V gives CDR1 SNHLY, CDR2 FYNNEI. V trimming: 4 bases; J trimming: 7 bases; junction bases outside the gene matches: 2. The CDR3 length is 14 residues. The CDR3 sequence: CASSALAGGNIQYF. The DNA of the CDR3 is TGTGCCAGCAGTGCCCTAGCGGGAGGGAACATTCAGTACTTC.

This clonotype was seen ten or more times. This chain's CDR3 is CASSSRREAFF. The CDR3 region has the DNA TGTGCCAGCAGCTCCCGGAGGGAAGCTTTCTTT. The chain couples TRBV7-9 to TRBJ1-1, with D hard to call. CDR3 length: 11 residues. Germline V gene lookup returns CDR1 SEHNR and CDR2 FQNEAQ (reference sequence). Trimming stripped 4 bases from V and 8 bases from J, with 8 bases between.

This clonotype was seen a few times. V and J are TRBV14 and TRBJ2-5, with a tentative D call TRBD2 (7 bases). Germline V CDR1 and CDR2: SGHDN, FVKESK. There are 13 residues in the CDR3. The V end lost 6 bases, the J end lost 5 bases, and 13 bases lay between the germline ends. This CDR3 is CASSAGAIETQYF. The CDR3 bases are TGTGCCAGCAGTGCGGGGGCCATTGAGACCCAGTACTTC.

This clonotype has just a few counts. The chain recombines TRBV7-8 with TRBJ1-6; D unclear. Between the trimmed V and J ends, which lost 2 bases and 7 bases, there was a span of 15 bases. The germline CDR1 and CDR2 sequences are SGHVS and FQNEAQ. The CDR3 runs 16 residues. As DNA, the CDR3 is TGTGCCAGCAGCTTAAGGTACCCGGCGAGAAATTCACCCCTCCACTTT. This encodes CASSLRYPARNSPLHF. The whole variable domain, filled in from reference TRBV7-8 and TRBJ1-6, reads GAGVSQSPRYKVAKRGQDVALRCDPISGHVSLFWYQQALGQGPEFLTYFQNEAQLDKSGLPSDRFFAERPEGSVSTLKIQRTQQEDSAVYLCASSLRYPARNSPLHFGNGTRLTVT.

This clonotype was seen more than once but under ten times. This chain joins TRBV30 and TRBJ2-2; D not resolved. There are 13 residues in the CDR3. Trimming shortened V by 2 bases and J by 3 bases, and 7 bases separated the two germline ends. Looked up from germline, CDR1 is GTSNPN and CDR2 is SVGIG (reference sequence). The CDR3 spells CAWSPQDTGELFF. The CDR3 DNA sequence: TGTGCCTGGAGTCCTCAGGACACCGGGGAGCTGTTTTTT.

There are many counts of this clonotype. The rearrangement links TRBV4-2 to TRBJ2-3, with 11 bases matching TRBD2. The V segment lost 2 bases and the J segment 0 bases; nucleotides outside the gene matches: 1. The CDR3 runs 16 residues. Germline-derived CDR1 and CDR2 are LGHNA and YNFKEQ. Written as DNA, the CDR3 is TGTGCCAGCAGCCAACGACTAGCGGGGAGCACAGATACGCAGTATTTT. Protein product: CASSQRLAGSTDTQYF.

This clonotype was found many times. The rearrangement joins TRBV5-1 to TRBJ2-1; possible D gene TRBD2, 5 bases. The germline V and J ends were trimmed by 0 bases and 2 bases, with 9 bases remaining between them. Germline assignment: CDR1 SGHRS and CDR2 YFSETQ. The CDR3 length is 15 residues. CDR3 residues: CASSLVSGPYNEQFF. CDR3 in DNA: TGCGCCAGCAGCTTGGTCAGCGGACCCTACAATGAGCAGTTCTTC.